The T cell receptor (beta chain) under discussion was sequenced for a study of cytomegalovirus exposure and HLA in healthy donors. PCR employed 60 Vbeta and 13 Jbeta primers. The protocol was immunoSEQ multiplex PCR, while the TCRdb copy is restricted to in-frame clones and leaves out a portion. The sample has approximately 150,000 clones, 65% to 80% seen once. Regarding this clone: What it binds is not known.

Notes on the study in general: Most TCR beta V segments were productive about 87% or about 30% of the time in an earlier analysis.

Looked up from germline, CDR1 is LGHNA and CDR2 is YNFKEQ. Trimming removed 4 bases from V and 4 bases from J; junction bases left unmatched: 6. The CDR3 totals 16 residues. The TCR comes from a woman in her thirties or forties in good health and CMV-seronegative. The source material was PBMCs. V is TRBV4-2 and J is TRBJ2-2, with 10 bases lining up with TRBD2. Written as DNA, the CDR3 is TGTGCCAGCAGCCTCACTAGCGGGGCCTCCACCGGGGAGCTGTTTTTT. It is translated as CASSLTSGASTGELFF.